Listed here is a single T cell receptor (beta chain). The CDR3 is 13 amino acids. The V gene lost 5 bases and the J gene lost 4 bases, with 11 bases spanning the gap. The sample belongs to a study of blood T cell repertoires in COVID-19. Study background: Nucleic acid was either cDNA or gDNA, and it came from T cells, B-cell-depleted T cells, or PBMCs.

The assay was immunoSEQ multiplex PCR, and TCRdb's table has in-frame clones only and misses some. The data hold around 310,000 clones, with roughly 90% observed a single time. The sample taken for sequencing was peripheral blood. The receptor comes from a woman aged 50 to 65 with active or convalescent COVID-19. The chain carries TRBV12-3 or TRBV12-4 and TRBJ1-2; perhaps TRBD1 as D (5 bases). Written as DNA, the CDR3 is TGTGCCAGCAGTCTTCAGGGAATCTATGGCTACACCTTC. Translation gives CASSLQGIYGYTF.